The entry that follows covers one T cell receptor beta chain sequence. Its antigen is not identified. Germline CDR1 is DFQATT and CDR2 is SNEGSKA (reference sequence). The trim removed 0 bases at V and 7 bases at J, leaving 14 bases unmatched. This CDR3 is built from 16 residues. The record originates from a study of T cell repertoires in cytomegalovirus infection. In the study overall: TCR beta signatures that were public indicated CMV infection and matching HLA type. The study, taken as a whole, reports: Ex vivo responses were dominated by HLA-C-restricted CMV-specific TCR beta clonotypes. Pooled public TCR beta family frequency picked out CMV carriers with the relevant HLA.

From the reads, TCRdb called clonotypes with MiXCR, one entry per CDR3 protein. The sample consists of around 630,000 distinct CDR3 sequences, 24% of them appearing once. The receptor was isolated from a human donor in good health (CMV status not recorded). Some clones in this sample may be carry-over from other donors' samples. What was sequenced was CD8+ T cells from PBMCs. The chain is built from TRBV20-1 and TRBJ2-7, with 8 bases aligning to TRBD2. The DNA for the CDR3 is TGCAGTGCTAGAGATAGAAGCGGGGGATTAACTAGTGAGCAGTACTTC. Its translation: CSARDRSGGLTSEQYF.